This T cell receptor beta chain was found in a study of blood T cell repertoires in COVID-19. Study summary: The United States, Italy and Spain supplied acute and convalescent COVID-19 samples.

Followed longitudinally, the Seattle patients had been enrolled during active infection. Study processing details: The authors estimated nucleated cell counts from reference gene primer amplification. Generated by immunoSEQ multiplex PCR, the TCRdb table keeps only in-frame clones and is missing some. Clonal size and the V and J genes are those of that table, whereas D and trimming came from the DNA. This table has approximately 390,000 clones, about 89% appearing once. The V end lost 4 bases, the J end lost 6 bases, and 6 bases lay between the germline ends. CDR1 is SEHNR, CDR2 FQNEAQ, per germline (reference sequence). The length of the CDR3 is 11 residues.

This chain links TRBV7-9 with TRBJ1-1, with D possibly matching TRBD1 (5 bases). Sequencing was performed on peripheral blood. The source is a woman aged 55-69 years with COVID-19, enrolled during active disease. DNA of the CDR3: TGTGCCAGCAGCTGGGGCGCTGAAGCTTTCTTT. This gives the protein CASSWGAEAFF.